The clone carrying this T cell receptor (beta chain) was counted many times. No antigen is known for it. The CDR3 is made up of 15 amino acids. With 6 bases clipped from V and 4 bases from J, the junction kept 6 bases outside the gene matches. From germline, CDR1 is SNHLY and CDR2 FYNNEI. The record originates from a study of Graves' ophthalmopathy and Graves' hyperthyroidism. RNA transcripts yielded amplified TCR beta CDR3 regions. Second-round multiplex PCR came after a first-round RT-PCR that employed HTBI primers. TCRdb passed the multiplex PCR reads through MiXCR, listing each CDR3 protein once. Counted here are fewer than 400,000 distinct CDR3 sequences, approximately 16% occurring once; the ten biggest clones make up around 1.4%. Study-wide findings and caveats: Prediction of ophthalmopathy progression reached roughly 70% sensitivity and approximately 75% specificity. Thyroid clonotypes that were expanded above 0.001 frequency mostly also appeared in blood.

The study enrolled ophthalmopathy donors with moderate-to-severe activity, CAS ≥3, NOSPECS ≥4 and duration under 3 months. The chain has TRBV2 and TRBJ1-5; TRBD1 agrees at 10 bases. The TCR comes from a woman aged 18 to 35 with Graves' ophthalmopathy. Material for sequencing was peripheral blood. The CDR3 protein is CASRGTGALNQPQHF. The CDR3 DNA sequence: TGTGCCAGCAGGGGGACAGGGGCCCTAAATCAGCCCCAGCATTTT.